The entry below describes one T cell receptor (beta chain). The sample comes from a study of OX40 agonist ivuxolimab in advanced cancers. It was autoimmune disease history or systemic immunosuppression that excluded patients. The table came from immunoSEQ multiplex PCR; TCRdb's copy has only in-frame clones and leaves some out. The table includes roughly 80,000 clones, 70% to 90% detected once. Sequenced here: CD4+ or CD8+ T cells sorted from blood, sampled in a trial of the OX40 agonist ivuxolimab. The sequence was collected from an adult with an advanced solid tumor such as melanoma, head and neck, liver or kidney cancer.

In DNA, the CDR3 is TGTGCCAGCAGCTTGAATCCGGATACGCAGTATTTT. This encodes CASSLNPDTQYF. The rearrangement joins TRBV25-1 to TRBJ2-3; D uncertain. Germline V CDR1 and CDR2: MGHDK, SYGVNS. V was trimmed by 6 bases and J by 6 bases, leaving 10 bases between them. The CDR3 has 12 residues.